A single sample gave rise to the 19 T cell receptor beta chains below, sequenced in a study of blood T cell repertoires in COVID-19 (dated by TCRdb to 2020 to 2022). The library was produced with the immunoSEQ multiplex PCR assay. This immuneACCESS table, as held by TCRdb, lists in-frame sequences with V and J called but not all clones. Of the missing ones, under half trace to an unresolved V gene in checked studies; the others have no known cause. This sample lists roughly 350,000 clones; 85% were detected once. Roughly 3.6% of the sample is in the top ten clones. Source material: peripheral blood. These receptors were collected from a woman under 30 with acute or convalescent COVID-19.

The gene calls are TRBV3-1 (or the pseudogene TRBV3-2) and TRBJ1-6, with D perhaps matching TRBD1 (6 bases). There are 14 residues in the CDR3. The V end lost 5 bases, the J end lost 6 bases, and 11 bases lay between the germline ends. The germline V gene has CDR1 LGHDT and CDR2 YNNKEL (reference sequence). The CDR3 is CASSTQGFNSPLHF. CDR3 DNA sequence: TGTGCCAGCAGCACCCAGGGGTTTAATTCACCCCTCCACTTT.

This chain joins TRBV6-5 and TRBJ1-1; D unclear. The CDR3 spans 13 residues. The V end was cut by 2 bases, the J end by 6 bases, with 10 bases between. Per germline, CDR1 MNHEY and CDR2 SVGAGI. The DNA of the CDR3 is TGTGCCAGCAGTTACGGCCGCGGGGCTGAAGCTTTCTTT. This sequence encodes CASSYGRGAEAFF.

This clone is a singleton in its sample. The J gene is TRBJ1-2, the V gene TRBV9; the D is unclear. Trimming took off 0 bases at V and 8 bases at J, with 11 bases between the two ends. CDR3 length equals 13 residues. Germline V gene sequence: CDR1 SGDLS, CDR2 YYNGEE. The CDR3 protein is CASSVGEQVGYTF. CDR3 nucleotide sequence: TGTGCCAGCAGCGTAGGTGAGCAGGTGGGCTACACCTTC.

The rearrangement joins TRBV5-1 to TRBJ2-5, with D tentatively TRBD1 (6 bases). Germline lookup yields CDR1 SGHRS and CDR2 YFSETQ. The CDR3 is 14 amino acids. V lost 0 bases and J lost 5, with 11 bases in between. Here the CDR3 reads CASSLGGPSETQYF. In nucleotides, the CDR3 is TGCGCCAGCAGCTTGGGGGGGCCCTCGGAGACCCAGTACTTC.

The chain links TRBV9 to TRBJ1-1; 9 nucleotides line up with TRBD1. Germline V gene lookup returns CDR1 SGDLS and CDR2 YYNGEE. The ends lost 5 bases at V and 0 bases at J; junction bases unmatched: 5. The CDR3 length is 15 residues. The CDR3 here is CASRPTGGVNTEAFF. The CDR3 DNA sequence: TGTGCCAGCAGGCCTACAGGGGGCGTGAACACTGAAGCTTTCTTT.

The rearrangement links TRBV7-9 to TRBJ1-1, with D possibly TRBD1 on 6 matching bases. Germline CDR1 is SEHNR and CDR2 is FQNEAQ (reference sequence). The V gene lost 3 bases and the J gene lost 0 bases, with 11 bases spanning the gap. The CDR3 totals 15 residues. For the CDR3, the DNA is TGTGCCAGCAGCTTTACGGACAGTTTGAACACTGAAGCTTTCTTT. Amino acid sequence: CASSFTDSLNTEAFF. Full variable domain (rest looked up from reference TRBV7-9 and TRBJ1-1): DTGVSQNPRHKITKRGQNVTFRCDPISEHNRLYWYRQTLGQGPEFLTYFQNEAQLEKSRLLSDRFSAERPKGSFSTLEIQRTEQGDSAMYLCASSFTDSLNTEAFFGQGTRLTVV.

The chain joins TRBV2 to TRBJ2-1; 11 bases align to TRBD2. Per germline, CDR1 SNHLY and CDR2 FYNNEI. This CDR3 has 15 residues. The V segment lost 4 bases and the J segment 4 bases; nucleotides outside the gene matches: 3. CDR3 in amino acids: CASSVGTSGYNEQFF. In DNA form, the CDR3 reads TGTGCCAGCAGTGTCGGGACTAGCGGTTACAATGAGCAGTTCTTC.

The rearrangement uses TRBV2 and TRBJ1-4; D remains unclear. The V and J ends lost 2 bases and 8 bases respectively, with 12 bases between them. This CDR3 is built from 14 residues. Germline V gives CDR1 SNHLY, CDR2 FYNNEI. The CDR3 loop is CASSEMRELEKLFF. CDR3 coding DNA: TGTGCCAGCAGTGAAATGCGGGAACTGGAAAAACTGTTTTTT.

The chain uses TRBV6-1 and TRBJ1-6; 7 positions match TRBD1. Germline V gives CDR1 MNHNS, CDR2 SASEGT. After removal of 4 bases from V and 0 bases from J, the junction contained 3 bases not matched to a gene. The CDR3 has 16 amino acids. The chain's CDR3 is CASSGTGSSYNSPLHF. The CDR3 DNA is TGTGCCAGCAGTGGGACAGGAAGCTCCTATAATTCACCCCTCCACTTT.

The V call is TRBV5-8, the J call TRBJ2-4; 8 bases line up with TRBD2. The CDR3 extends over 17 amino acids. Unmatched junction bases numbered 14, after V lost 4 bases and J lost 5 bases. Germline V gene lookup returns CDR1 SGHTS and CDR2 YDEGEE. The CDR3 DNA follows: TGTGCCAGCAGCGGAGGTTGGGGTAGCGGGAAGGAAAACATTCAGTACTTC. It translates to CASSGGWGSGKENIQYF. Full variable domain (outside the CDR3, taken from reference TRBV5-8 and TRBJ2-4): EAGVTQSPTHLIKTRGQQATLRCSPISGHTSVYWYQQALGLGLQFLLWYDEGEERNRGNFPPRFSGRQFPNYSSELNVNALELEDSALYLCASSGGWGSGKENIQYFGAGTRLSVL.

This chain's CDR3 is CASRILAGEDEQYF. CDR3 coding DNA: TGTGCCAGCAGAATCCTAGCGGGAGAAGACGAGCAGTACTTC. The chain couples TRBV27 to TRBJ2-7; 10 nucleotides match TRBD2. This CDR3 comprises 14 residues. J lost 5 bases, V lost 6 bases, and 7 bases had no gene match. The germline V gene encodes CDR1 MNHEY and CDR2 SMNVEV (reference sequence).

The CDR3 DNA is TGTGCCAGCAGCCAAGGTGCCGGGACAGGGTTCTCTGGGGCCAACGTCCTGACTTTC. Protein product: CASSQGAGTGFSGANVLTF. This rearrangement joins TRBV3-1 (or the pseudogene TRBV3-2) to TRBJ2-6; TRBD1 aligns across 9 bases. CDR3 length: 19 residues. Germline trimming cut 1 base from V and 0 bases from J; bases unmatched to any gene: 7. Germline CDR1 LGHDT, CDR2 YNNKEL (reference sequence).

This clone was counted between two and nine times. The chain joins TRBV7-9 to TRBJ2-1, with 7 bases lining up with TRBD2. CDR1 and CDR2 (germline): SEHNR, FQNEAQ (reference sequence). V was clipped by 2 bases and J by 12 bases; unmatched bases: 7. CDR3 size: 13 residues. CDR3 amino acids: CASSLFGGDRQFF. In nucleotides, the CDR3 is TGTGCCAGCAGCTTATTTGGGGGGGATCGGCAGTTCTTC.

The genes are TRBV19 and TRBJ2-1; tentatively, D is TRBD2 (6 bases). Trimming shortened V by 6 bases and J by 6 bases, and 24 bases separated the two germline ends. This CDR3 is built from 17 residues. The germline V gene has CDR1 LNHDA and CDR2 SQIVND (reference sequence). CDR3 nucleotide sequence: TGTGCCAGTAGCTCTATGAGATCTCCGGGACTCTTCAATGAGCAGTTCTTC. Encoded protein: CASSSMRSPGLFNEQFF. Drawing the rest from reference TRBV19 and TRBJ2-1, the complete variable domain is DGGITQSPKYLFRKEGQNVTLSCEQNLNHDAMYWYRQDPGQGLRLIYYSQIVNDFQKGDIAEGYSVSREKKESFPLTVTSAQKNPTAFYLCASSSMRSPGLFNEQFFGPGTRLTVL.

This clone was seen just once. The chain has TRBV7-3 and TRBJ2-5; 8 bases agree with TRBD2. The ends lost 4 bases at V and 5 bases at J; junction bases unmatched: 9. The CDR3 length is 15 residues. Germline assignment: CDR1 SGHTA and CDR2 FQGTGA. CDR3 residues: CASSSSTSATETQYF. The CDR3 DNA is TGTGCCAGCAGCTCCTCGACTAGCGCGACGGAGACCCAGTACTTC.

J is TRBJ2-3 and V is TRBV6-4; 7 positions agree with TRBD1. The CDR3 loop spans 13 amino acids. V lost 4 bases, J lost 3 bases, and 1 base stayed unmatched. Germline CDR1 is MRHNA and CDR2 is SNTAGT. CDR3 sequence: CASSGDRTDTQYF. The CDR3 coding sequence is TGTGCCAGCAGTGGGGACAGAACAGATACGCAGTATTTT.

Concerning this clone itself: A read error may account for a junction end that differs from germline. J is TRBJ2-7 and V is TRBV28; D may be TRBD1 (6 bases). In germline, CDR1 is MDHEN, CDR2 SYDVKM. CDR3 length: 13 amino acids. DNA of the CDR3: TGTGCCAGCAGTTTATTCTCAGGGGCCCTCCCTCACTTC. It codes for CASSLFSGALPHF.

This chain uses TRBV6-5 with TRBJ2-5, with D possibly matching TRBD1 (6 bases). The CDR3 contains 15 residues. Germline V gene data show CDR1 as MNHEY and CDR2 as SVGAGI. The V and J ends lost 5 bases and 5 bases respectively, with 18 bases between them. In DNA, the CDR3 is TGTGCCAGCAGTCCAGGGAGCCAGGGGATCGAGACCCAGTACTTC. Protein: CASSPGSQGIETQYF.

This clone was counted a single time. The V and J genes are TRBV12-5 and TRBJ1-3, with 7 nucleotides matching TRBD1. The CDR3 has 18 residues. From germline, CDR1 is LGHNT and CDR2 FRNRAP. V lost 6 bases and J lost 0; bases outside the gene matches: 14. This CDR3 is CASGTGTAFLSSGNTIYF. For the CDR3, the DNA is TGTGCTAGTGGGACCGGGACAGCCTTTTTATCCTCTGGAAACACCATATATTTT.